Only a few counts were recorded for the clone carrying this T cell receptor (beta chain). Its cognate antigen is unknown. PCR was performed a second time for 7 to 11 cycles using a sample-barcoded 5' primer and a J-beta primer mix. TCRdb reanalysed the 5' RACE reads using MiXCR and keeps one entry per CDR3 protein. The data contain 850,000 to 1,300,000 distinct CDR3 sequences, 35% to 55% of them singletons. This entry comes from a study of blood T cells in healthy people across ages. Overall study: Per two T cells, about one barcoded beta molecule was captured through template switching. Study conclusions and caveats: Long-lived donors carried more naive CD4+ cells and greater diversity than aged donors. TCR beta diversity per million T cells fell roughly linearly with age.

This clonotype originated in a woman aged 55-70 years in good health. Sequencing was done on a sample of blood.

CDR3: CASSRTSGLDTQYF. The DNA for the CDR3 is TGTGCCAGCAGCCGGACTAGCGGATTGGATACGCAGTATTTT. This rearrangement joins TRBV9 to TRBJ2-3; 10 positions match TRBD2. The CDR3 has 14 residues. Germline lookup yields CDR1 SGDLS and CDR2 YYNGEE. The trim removed 4 bases at V and 6 bases at J, leaving 5 bases unmatched.